This TCR beta chain was captured in a study of blood T cell repertoires in COVID-19. Across the whole study: Italy, Spain and the United States were the sources of the convalescent and acute COVID-19 samples.

Germline V lookup: CDR1 SGHRS, CDR2 YFSETQ. Unmatched junction bases numbered 4, after V lost 0 bases and J lost 7 bases. The CDR3 extends over 16 amino acids. Libraries were prepared by immunoSEQ multiplex PCR; TCRdb keeps only in-frame clonotypes and omits some of them. This table has around 150,000 clones, approximately 91% appearing once. The TCR originated in a man aged 18 to 30 with acute or convalescent COVID-19. The sample taken for sequencing was peripheral blood. The J gene is TRBJ2-1, the V gene TRBV5-1; 13 positions match TRBD2. CDR3 sequence: CASSLVGTSGKNEQFF. CDR3 coding DNA: TGCGCCAGCAGCTTGGTCGGGACTAGCGGGAAAAATGAGCAGTTCTTC.